This T cell receptor beta chain was recovered during a study of blood T cell repertoires in COVID-19. Study background: The study drew acute and convalescent COVID-19 samples from the United States, Italy and Spain. Nucleic acid was either cDNA or gDNA, and it came from T cells, B-cell-depleted T cells, or PBMCs.

Original handling: Amplifying reference gene primers gave estimates of nucleated cell counts. Repertoires were generated with immunoSEQ multiplex PCR, while TCRdb's copy carries only in-frame clones and drops some. D and trimming come from the DNA, and the V and J calls and clone size come from that table. The table has approximately 160,000 clones, approximately 83% seen once; the top ten hold roughly 9.5%. Germline-derived CDR1 and CDR2 are MNHEY and SVGEGT. Trimming removed 5 bases at V and 3 bases at J, with 14 bases between. This CDR3 region has 14 residues. This clone was counted once. The chain has TRBV6-2 or TRBV6-3 and TRBJ2-7; maybe TRBD1 (5 bases). The sample taken for sequencing was peripheral blood. This sequence was found in an elderly woman with active or convalescent COVID-19. CDR3 nucleotide sequence: TGTGCCAGCAGTAAGATACAGGTTAGCTACGAGCAGTACTTC. Amino acid sequence: CASSKIQVSYEQYF.